These 30 T cell receptor beta chains share one sample of origin, sequenced in a study of beta chain features in type 1 diabetes. These receptors have no identified antigens. Expressed TCRB transcripts got sequenced, as all isolated RNA was reverse transcribed. Produced via immunoSEQ multiplex PCR; TCRdb's table is partial and in-frame only. The sample shows roughly 340,000 clones, roughly 12% of them seen only once. Study-wide findings and caveats: Among all four CD4+ subsets, Type 1 diabetes patients had TCRB CDR3s that were moderately but significantly shorter.

The sequenced sample consisted of naive CD4+ T cells from blood. The receptors here all came from a woman younger than 35 with type 1 diabetes.

This chain joins TRBV19 and TRBJ1-1; no clear D gene. Germline CDR1 and CDR2: LNHDA and SQIVND (reference sequence). Deletions cut 3 bases from V and 6 bases from J, with 8 bases between. This CDR3 contains 12 residues. CDR3 nucleotides: TGTGCCAGTAGTATCCGAGGGTCTGAAGCTTTCTTT. It translates to CASSIRGSEAFF.

V and J are TRBV10-3 and TRBJ1-1; TRBD1 might be the D (5 bases). The V gene's germline CDR1 is ENHRY and CDR2 SYGVKD. Trimming pared 11 bases from V and 3 bases from J, leaving 13 bases between. The CDR3 length is 12 residues. CDR3 nucleotides: TGTGCCGGAGGTAGGGACTACACTGAAGCTTTCTTT. It yields the protein CAGGRDYTEAFF.

The chain links TRBV14 to TRBJ2-1; tentatively, D is TRBD2 (5 bases). This CDR3 region has 17 residues. Trimming stripped 0 bases from V and 0 bases from J, with 12 bases between. The germline V gene has CDR1 SGHDN and CDR2 FVKESK. CDR3: CASSQDLRGGSYNEQFF. The CDR3 DNA follows: TGTGCCAGCAGCCAAGATCTAAGAGGAGGCTCCTACAATGAGCAGTTCTTC. Full variable domain (outside the CDR3, taken from reference TRBV14 and TRBJ2-1): EAGVTQFPSHSVIEKGQTVTLRCDPISGHDNLYWYRRVMGKEIKFLLHFVKESKQDESGMPNNRFLAERTGGTYSTLKVQPAELEDSGVYFCASSQDLRGGSYNEQFFGPGTRLTVL.

The genes are TRBV18 and TRBJ1-3; D unclear. The CDR3 is made up of 17 amino acids. With 0 bases removed from V and 0 bases from J, the gap between germline ends came to 12 bases. Germline assignment: CDR1 KGHSH and CDR2 LQKENI. The CDR3 nucleotides read TGTGCCAGCTCACCACCCTCGGTACAGTTCTCTGGAAACACCATATATTTT. Amino acid sequence: CASSPPSVQFSGNTIYF.

The CDR3, as DNA: TGTGCCAGCAGCGAGATGAACACTGAAGCTTTCTTT. It codes for CASSEMNTEAFF. This chain connects TRBV5-6 to TRBJ1-1; D gene uncertain. Trimming shortened V by 4 bases and J by 0 bases, and 4 bases separated the two germline ends. This CDR3 has 12 amino acids. Germline V lookup: CDR1 SGHDT, CDR2 YYEEEE.

This clone showed up just a few times. The chain uses TRBV15 and TRBJ1-1, with TRBD1 matching over 7 bases. The CDR3 runs to 12 residues. Germline lookup yields CDR1 LNHNV and CDR2 YYDKDF (reference sequence). V lost 9 bases to trimming and J lost 7 bases; unmatched junction nucleotides: 8. CDR3 sequence: CATAGRTGEAFF. The CDR3 DNA is TGTGCCACTGCGGGGCGGACAGGTGAAGCTTTCTTT.

This clone came up a few times. The V gene is TRBV7-9, the J gene TRBJ2-1, with 9 bases that match TRBD2. Germline V lookup: CDR1 SEHNR, CDR2 FQNEAQ (reference sequence). Trimming cost V 4 bases and J 7 bases; bases outside gene matches: 8. The CDR3 length is 15 residues. The CDR3 protein is CASSSGLAGTNEQFF. Written as DNA, the CDR3 is TGTGCCAGCAGCTCGGGACTAGCCGGAACAAATGAGCAGTTCTTC.

This clone was found a few times. The chain recombines TRBV7-9 with TRBJ2-3; 9 nucleotides match TRBD2. The CDR3 is 17 amino acids. V gave up 5 bases and J gave up 6 bases; unmatched junction bases: 15. The germline CDR1 and CDR2 sequences are SEHNR and FQNEAQ (reference sequence). The chain's CDR3 is CASSGVRGGGAEDTQYF. The DNA for the CDR3 is TGTGCCAGCAGCGGTGTGCGGGGCGGGGGGGCCGAGGATACGCAGTATTTT.

The V call is TRBV28, the J call TRBJ2-7, with 14 bases identical to TRBD2. The V gene end was trimmed by 0 bases and the J gene end by 5 bases; junction bases not matched to a gene: 6. This CDR3 has 17 amino acids. From germline, CDR1 is MDHEN and CDR2 SYDVKM. The CDR3 sequence: CASSLWTSGRVLHEQYF. The DNA for the CDR3 is TGTGCCAGCAGTTTATGGACTAGCGGGAGGGTCCTCCACGAGCAGTACTTC.

The CDR3 reads CASNKREYNEQFF. The CDR3 DNA follows: TGTGCCAGCAACAAGCGGGAGTACAATGAGCAGTTCTTC. The genes are TRBV28 and TRBJ2-1, with 8 positions matching TRBD2. The trim removed 7 bases at V and 4 bases at J, leaving 3 bases unmatched. Per the germline V gene, CDR1 is MDHEN and CDR2 is SYDVKM. This CDR3 contains 13 residues.

J is TRBJ2-1 and V is TRBV9; D possibly corresponds to TRBD2 (6 bases). Per germline, CDR1 SGDLS and CDR2 YYNGEE. The V and J ends lost 8 bases and 3 bases respectively, with 9 bases between them. The CDR3 totals 12 residues. In DNA form, the CDR3 reads TGTGCCAGTGGGGGGATCTACAATGAGCAGTTCTTC. Encoded protein: CASGGIYNEQFF.

This clone was observed a few times. The chain links TRBV2 to TRBJ2-5; TRBD1 matches at 7 bases. Germline-derived CDR1 and CDR2 are SNHLY and FYNNEI. V lost 8 bases to trimming and J lost 9 bases; unmatched junction nucleotides: 9. This CDR3 is 12 amino acids long. CDR3 loop: CASGPTGPAQYF. The CDR3 DNA follows: TGTGCCAGCGGACCGACAGGGCCAGCCCAGTACTTC.

This clone was detected a few times. The rearrangement joins TRBV6-5 to TRBJ2-7, with 9 nucleotides matching TRBD1. The germline V gene has CDR1 MNHEY and CDR2 SVGAGI. The CDR3 has 14 residues. V shed 7 bases and J 2 bases; nucleotides not matched to a gene: 6. DNA of the CDR3: TGTGCCAGCACGGCAGGACAGGGGCCCTACGAGCAGTACTTC. Its protein is CASTAGQGPYEQYF.

The table lists this clone with a few counts. This CDR3 is CASSLSRGGDYNEQFF. CDR3 in DNA: TGTGCCAGCAGCTTATCCCGCGGCGGGGACTACAATGAGCAGTTCTTC. V and J are TRBV7-9 and TRBJ2-1, with D possibly TRBD2 on 6 matching bases. Germline values: CDR1 SEHNR, CDR2 FQNEAQ (reference sequence). Deletions cut 2 bases from V and 3 bases from J, with 14 bases between. The length of the CDR3 is 16 residues.

The chain has TRBV15 and TRBJ2-1, with D possibly matching TRBD2 (5 bases). V dropped 1 base and J dropped 0 bases, with 16 bases sitting between them. The germline CDR1 and CDR2 sequences are LNHNV and YYDKDF (reference sequence). The CDR3 runs to 18 residues. As DNA, the CDR3 is TGTGCCACCAGCAGAGTCAGCCCCGAAAGCGGCTCCTACAATGAGCAGTTCTTC. The encoded protein is CATSRVSPESGSYNEQFF.

This clone has only a few counts. This chain joins TRBV5-6 and TRBJ1-2, with TRBD1 matching 10 bases. V lost 0 bases, J lost 4 bases, and 0 bases stayed unmatched. Germline CDR1 and CDR2: SGHDT and YYEEEE. The CDR3 loop spans 14 amino acids. CDR3 sequence: CASSLGQGAYGYTF. The DNA of the CDR3 is TGTGCCAGCAGCTTGGGACAGGGGGCCTATGGCTACACCTTC.

This clone was detected a few times. This chain links TRBV29-1 with TRBJ1-1, with D tentatively TRBD1 (5 bases). The V end lost 6 bases, the J end lost 0 bases, and 11 bases lay between the germline ends. CDR1 is SQVTM, CDR2 ANQGSEA, per germline. This CDR3 region has 13 residues. The DNA of the CDR3 is TGCAGCGTAGGACAACGAATGAACACTGAAGCTTTCTTT. Protein sequence: CSVGQRMNTEAFF. The full variable domain, in which reference TRBV29-1 and TRBJ1-1 provide the parts outside the CDR3, is SAVISQKPSRDICQRGTSLTIQCQVDSQVTMMFWYRQQPGQSLTLIATANQGSEATYESGFVIDKFPISRPNLTFSTLTVSNMSPEDSSIYLCSVGQRMNTEAFFGQGTRLTVV.

This clone showed up just a few times. The chain recombines TRBV5-1 with TRBJ2-7; the D gene is possibly TRBD1 (5 bases). Looked up from germline, CDR1 is SGHRS and CDR2 is YFSETQ. This CDR3 contains 13 residues. V was pared by 3 bases and J by 2 bases, with 9 bases between. DNA of the CDR3: TGCGCCAGCAGCTCCAAGGGGACCTACGAGCAGTACTTC. Translation: CASSSKGTYEQYF. The full variable domain, in which reference TRBV5-1 and TRBJ2-7 provide the parts outside the CDR3, is KAGVTQTPRYLIKTRGQQVTLSCSPISGHRSVSWYQQTPGQGLQFLFEYFSETQRNKGNFPGRFSGRQFSNSRSEMNVSTLELGDSALYLCASSSKGTYEQYFGPGTRLTVT.

This chain connects TRBV5-4 to TRBJ2-2, with D possibly TRBD2 on 5 matching bases. Trimming left V 4 bases short and J 4 bases short, with 11 bases between. Germline lookup yields CDR1 SGHNT and CDR2 YYREEE (reference sequence). The CDR3 is made up of 14 amino acids. The chain's CDR3 is CASSERTLTGELFF. The CDR3 DNA reads TGTGCCAGCAGCGAGCGGACGCTCACCGGGGAGCTGTTTTTT. Drawing the rest from reference TRBV5-4 and TRBJ2-2, the complete variable domain is ETGVTQSPTHLIKTRGQQVTLRCSSQSGHNTVSWYQQALGQGPQFIFQYYREEENGRGNFPPRFSGLQFPNYSSELNVNALELDDSALYLCASSERTLTGELFFGEGSRLTVL.

This clone was picked up a small number of times. The J gene is TRBJ2-1, the V gene TRBV9, with TRBD1 matching 8 bases. The CDR3 length is 14 residues. Germline values: CDR1 SGDLS, CDR2 YYNGEE. V was clipped by 2 bases and J by 6 bases; unmatched bases: 4. As DNA, the CDR3 is TGTGCCAGCAGCGTCCGACAGGGGAGCAATGAGCAGTTCTTC. This gives the protein CASSVRQGSNEQFF.

In regard to this clone: The same CDR3 also results from other DNA sequences found in this sample. The genes are TRBV18 and TRBJ2-5; D perhaps matches TRBD2 (5 bases). CDR1 and CDR2 (germline): KGHSH, LQKENI. This CDR3 spans 12 amino acids. V lost 2 bases to trimming and J lost 4 bases, with 5 bases between them. The CDR3 nucleotides are TGTGCCAGCTCACCAGAGGGAGAGACCCAGTACTTC. Its translation: CASSPEGETQYF.

This chain uses TRBV25-1 with TRBJ2-7; the D gene is possibly TRBD2 (6 bases). The germline V and J ends were trimmed by 5 bases and 6 bases, with 17 bases remaining between them. This CDR3 has 14 amino acids. CDR1 and CDR2 from the germline V gene are MGHDK and SYGVNS. The CDR3 nucleotides are TGTGCCAGCAGTACCTTGAAGGAGGGTTCCGAGCAGTACTTC. Translation gives CASSTLKEGSEQYF.

This clone was seen a handful of times. The V call is TRBV15, the J call TRBJ2-1; 9 nucleotides agree with TRBD2. Trimming cost V 0 bases and J 4 bases; bases outside gene matches: 7. The V gene's germline CDR1 is LNHNV and CDR2 YYDKDF (reference sequence). The CDR3 contains 17 residues. This CDR3 is CATSRDSGLARYNEQFF. The CDR3 DNA is TGTGCCACCAGCAGAGATTCGGGACTAGCCAGATACAATGAGCAGTTCTTC. The entire variable domain, with the rest obtained from reference TRBV15 and TRBJ2-1, is as follows: DAMVIQNPRYQVTQFGKPVTLSCSQTLNHNVMYWYQQKSSQAPKLLFHYYDKDFNNEADTPDNFQSRRPNTSFCFLDIRSPGLGDTAMYLCATSRDSGLARYNEQFFGPGTRLTVL.

The chain employs TRBV28 and TRBJ1-1, with a weak D call TRBD1 (5 bases). With 6 bases removed from V and 4 bases from J, the gap between germline ends came to 9 bases. The CDR3 runs to 12 residues. Per germline, CDR1 MDHEN and CDR2 SYDVKM. The CDR3: CASSRGGTEAFF. CDR3 nucleotides: TGTGCCAGCAGCCGGGGGGGCACTGAAGCTTTCTTT.

This clone showed up just a few times. The genes are TRBV29-1 and TRBJ1-1; D is unresolved. Trimming removed 0 bases at V and 2 bases at J, with 10 bases between. CDR1 and CDR2 (germline): SQVTM, ANQGSEA. This CDR3 is built from 14 residues. The CDR3 here is CSVEDLRDNTEAFF. CDR3 sequence (DNA): TGCAGCGTTGAAGATCTCCGGGATAACACTGAAGCTTTCTTT.

This clone was seen a few times. The rearrangement links TRBV23-1 to TRBJ1-1; D gene ambiguous. TRBV23-1 falls under the ORF class, with uncertain function. The CDR3 runs 12 residues. Trimming cost V 10 bases and J 1 base, with 10 bases left between them. CDR3 sequence (DNA): TGCGCCACAAAGCTGAGGAACACTGAAGCTTTCTTT. Translating it yields CATKLRNTEAFF.

V is TRBV15 and J is TRBJ2-7; D is unclear. Trimming took 0 bases from V and 3 from J, leaving 3 bases between them. This CDR3 is built from 12 residues. Germline CDR1 reads LNHNV; CDR2 reads YYDKDF (reference sequence). The CDR3 reads CATSRDHYEQYF. CDR3 nucleotides: TGTGCCACCAGCAGAGACCACTACGAGCAGTACTTC.

This clone was detected only a few times. This chain links TRBV7-9 with TRBJ2-1; the match to TRBD2 covers 7 bases. In germline, CDR1 is SEHNR, CDR2 FQNEAQ (reference sequence). The junction had 12 bases not matched to a gene; V was cut back by 5 bases and J by 8 bases. The CDR3 runs to 15 residues. As DNA, the CDR3 is TGTGCCAGCAGCCCCCGAGTTGCGGGAGAATATGAGCAGTTCTTC. As protein: CASSPRVAGEYEQFF.

CDR3 sequence: CATSRDPAPGEKLFF. The CDR3 DNA is TGTGCCACCAGCAGAGATCCGGCCCCGGGTGAAAAACTGTTTTTT. The chain employs TRBV15 and TRBJ1-4; D is ambiguous. Germline CDR1 and CDR2: LNHNV and YYDKDF (reference sequence). CDR3 length: 15 residues. V lost 0 bases and J 7 bases, leaving 12 bases between the germline ends.

This chain uses TRBV25-1 with TRBJ1-4; D possibly corresponds to TRBD1 (5 bases). There are 16 residues in the CDR3. Germline assignment: CDR1 MGHDK and CDR2 SYGVNS. Trimming shortened V by 1 base and J by 7 bases, and 16 bases separated the two germline ends. CDR3 DNA sequence: TGTGCCAGCAGTGAATGGAGCCAGGGTATGAGTGAAAAACTGTTTTTT. This translates into CASSEWSQGMSEKLFF. The full variable domain, in which reference TRBV25-1 and TRBJ1-4 provide the parts outside the CDR3, is EADIYQTPRYLVIGTGKKITLECSQTMGHDKMYWYQQDPGMELHLIHYSYGVNSTEKGDLSSESTVSRIRTEHFPLTLESARPSHTSQYLCASSEWSQGMSEKLFFGSGTQLSVL.